This T cell receptor (beta chain) was captured in a study of blood T cell repertoires in COVID-19. Per germline, CDR1 MDHEN and CDR2 SYDVKM. This CDR3 comprises 13 residues. The ends lost 8 bases at V and 4 bases at J; junction bases unmatched: 7. Sequenced by immunoSEQ multiplex PCR; TCRdb stores in-frame clones only, minus some. Counted here are about 110,000 clones, around 80% occurring once; the ten biggest clones make up 7% to 9%. The chain combines TRBV28 with TRBJ1-2; 7 nucleotides agree with TRBD1. The sequenced sample was peripheral blood. The sequence was obtained from a woman older than 75 with active or convalescent COVID-19. Written as DNA, the CDR3 is TGTGCCAGCCGAACAGGGGCGGGCTATGGCTACACCTTC. Its translation: CASRTGAGYGYTF.